These 19 T cell receptor beta chains came from one sample sequenced in a study of glioma-infiltrating T cells. The iRepertoire nested amplicon-rescue multiplex PCR amplified TCR alpha and beta CDR3s from RNA. TCRdb ran MiXCR on the multiplex PCR reads and lists one entry per CDR3 protein. The top ten hold about a quarter of the sample, which has about 130,000 distinct CDR3 sequences, under 30% seen once. The sequenced sample was glioma tissue, nonneoplastic brain tissue, or PBMCs (not recorded which). These receptors all stem from a human donor with low-grade glioma or glioblastoma, undergoing nonglioma brain surgery, or in good health (not recorded which).

About this clonotype itself: An end of the junction does not agree with germline; a read error may underlie this. The chain uses TRBV7-9 and TRBJ2-3; D call uncertain. The germline gives CDR1 SEHNR, CDR2 FQNEAQ (reference sequence). This CDR3 spans 12 amino acids. Here the CDR3 reads CASGLDTDTQYF. As DNA, the CDR3 is TGTGCCAGCGGCTTAGATACAGATACGCAGTATTTT.

This sequence joins TRBV18 and TRBJ1-2; D is unresolved. CDR3 size: 15 residues. V gave up 4 bases and J gave up 3 bases, with 15 bases separating them. Germline V gene sequence: CDR1 KGHSH, CDR2 LQKENI. CDR3 sequence: CASSHLERVDYGYTF. The CDR3 nucleotides are TGTGCCAGCTCACACCTTGAACGGGTAGACTATGGCTACACCTTC.

This clonotype was counted many times. The rearrangement uses TRBV6-1 and TRBJ2-7; 7 bases agree with TRBD2. Germline V gene lookup returns CDR1 MNHNS and CDR2 SASEGT. The junction had 9 bases not matched to a gene; V was cut back by 5 bases and J by 2 bases. This CDR3 region has 15 residues. The CDR3 here is CASSPGGKRPYEQYV. The CDR3 DNA follows: TGTGCCAGCAGTCCCGGGGGGAAAAGGCCCTACGAGCAGTACGTC.

The chain couples TRBV6-1 to TRBJ1-1; tentative D call: TRBD1 (6 bases). The CDR3 is 14 amino acids. The germline V gene has CDR1 MNHNS and CDR2 SASEGT. Trimming shortened V by 7 bases and J by 11 bases, and 23 bases separated the two germline ends. The CDR3 DNA reads TGTGCCAGCACCAAGAGCAGGGGCGATACCGCTGCTTTCTTT. This codes for CASTKSRGDTAAFF.

The chain couples TRBV20-1 to TRBJ2-4, with TRBD2 as a possible D gene (6 bases). Trimming pared 5 bases from V and 2 bases from J, leaving 19 bases between. The CDR3 length is 16 residues. Germline V gene lookup returns CDR1 DFQATT and CDR2 SNEGSKA (reference sequence). This chain's CDR3 is CSAPQSGRGPKNIQYF. The DNA for the CDR3 is TGCAGTGCTCCACAAAGCGGGCGGGGACCCAAAAACATTCAGTACTTC.

This clonotype has only a few counts. This chain links TRBV11-2 with TRBJ2-7, with a weak D call TRBD1 (6 bases). V was cut by 5 bases and J by 0 bases, with 17 bases left in between. Germline assignment: CDR1 SGHAT and CDR2 FQNNGV. The CDR3 is 16 amino acids. CDR3 in DNA: TGTGCCAGCAGCCCATTCCTGTGGGGGCGCTCCTACGAGCAGTACGTC. It specifies CASSPFLWGRSYEQYV.

This clonotype was observed a handful of times. The chain joins TRBV14 to TRBJ2-3, with TRBD2 as a possible D gene (6 bases). V lost 0 bases and J lost 7, with 11 bases in between. Germline V gene sequence: CDR1 SGHDN, CDR2 FVKESK. The CDR3 covers 14 residues. DNA of the CDR3: TGTGCCAGCAGCCAAGATCTGGGGAGGAATACGCAGTATTTT. Translation gives CASSQDLGRNTQYF. The full variable domain, with the rest looked up from reference TRBV14 and TRBJ2-3, is EAGVTQFPSHSVIEKGQTVTLRCDPISGHDNLYWYRRVMGKEIKFLLHFVKESKQDESGMPNNRFLAERTGGTYSTLKVQPAELEDSGVYFCASSQDLGRNTQYFGPGTRLTVL.

As for this clonotype: A much larger clone lies one base from this, so it may be a read error. This sequence joins TRBV6-6 and TRBJ2-5; possibly TRBD2 for D (6 bases). Germline V gene sequence: CDR1 MNHNY, CDR2 SVGAGI (reference sequence). Trimming cost V 4 bases and J 4 bases, with 13 bases left between them. The CDR3 extends over 14 amino acids. In DNA form, the CDR3 reads TGTGCCAGCAGTTCCTCGGGAGCATTAGAGACCCAGTACTTC. It translates to CASSSSGALETQYF.

This clonotype occurred a few times. The rearrangement links TRBV7-9 to TRBJ2-7; D may be TRBD2 (6 bases). The CDR3 sequence is 14 residues long. Germline V gives CDR1 SEHNR, CDR2 FQNEAQ (reference sequence). The ends were cut back, 5 bases at V and 0 bases at J, with 11 bases in the middle. CDR3 region: CASSDLASSYEQYV. DNA of the CDR3: TGTGCCAGCAGCGACCTAGCGAGCTCCTACGAGCAGTACGTC.

The table lists this clonotype with many counts. The chain combines TRBV10-3 with TRBJ2-3; D uncertain. Germline CDR1 reads ENHRY; CDR2 reads SYGVKD. The CDR3 has 14 amino acids. V lost 3 bases and J lost 5, with 12 bases in between. CDR3 nucleotides: TGTGCCATCAGTGAAATGACCGTGAGAGATACGCAGTATTTT. Its translation is CAISEMTVRDTQYF.

The V call is TRBV3-1, the J call TRBJ2-1; D remains unclear. Germline V gene data show CDR1 as LGHDT and CDR2 as YNNKEL (reference sequence). The V and J ends lost 0 bases and 9 bases respectively, with 15 bases between them. This CDR3 has 15 residues. The DNA for the CDR3 is TGTGCCAGCAGCCAAGAGGGCCCCCTAGTCATTGAGCAGTTCTTC. This translates into CASSQEGPLVIEQFF.

The gene calls are TRBV6-2 or TRBV6-3 and TRBJ2-1; possible D gene TRBD1, 5 bases. The CDR3 has 15 amino acids. V lost 6 bases and J lost 2, with 14 bases in between. The V gene's germline CDR1 is MNHEY and CDR2 SVGEGT. The CDR3 loop is CASRPSGMAYNEQFF. The DNA for the CDR3 is TGTGCCAGCAGGCCCTCAGGGATGGCCTACAATGAGCAGTTCTTC.

The chain uses TRBV2 and TRBJ2-7, with D unresolved. Trimming left V 4 bases short and J 6 bases short, with 13 bases between. Looked up from germline, CDR1 is SNHLY and CDR2 is FYNNEI. CDR3 length: 13 amino acids. The CDR3 DNA reads as TGTGCCAGCAGTGTTCAGCCAAGCTGCGAGCAGTACGTC. Protein product: CASSVQPSCEQYV.

Of note for this clonotype: Here the CDR3 omits its conserved ending phenylalanine or tryptophan, so a read error is the likely source. The chain carries TRBV6-4 and TRBJ1-1; no definite D call. The CDR3 has 13 residues. The V gene's germline CDR1 is MRHNA and CDR2 SNTAGT. Trimming shortened V by 4 bases and J by 1 base, and 7 bases separated the two germline ends. CDR3 in amino acids: CASSVQPNTEAFL. The CDR3 coding sequence is TGTGCCAGCAGTGTCCAGCCGAACACTGAAGCTTTCCTT.

The sample holds one count of this clonotype. A much more abundant neighbour one base away suggests this may be a read error. Since the CDR3 does not end with the conserved phenylalanine or tryptophan, this likely comes from a read error. The chain has TRBV15 and TRBJ1-2, with D unresolved. There are 18 residues in the CDR3. V dropped 1 base and J dropped 3 bases, with 21 bases sitting between them. CDR1 is LNHNV, CDR2 YYDKDF, per germline (reference sequence). This CDR3 reads CATSRGGRSVGRDYGYTL. CDR3 bases: TGTGCCACCAGCAGAGGGGGAAGGTCGGTAGGGCGTGACTATGGCTACACCTTA.

This chain joins TRBV30 and TRBJ2-5; no firm D call. Germline V CDR1 and CDR2: GTSNPN, SVGIG (reference sequence). The CDR3 extends over 12 amino acids. Between the trimmed V and J ends, which lost 2 bases and 10 bases, there was a span of 14 bases. This CDR3 reads CAWSPAGQNQYF. The CDR3 DNA reads as TGTGCCTGGAGTCCGGCAGGCCAGAACCAGTACTTC.

In this sample, this clonotype turned up many times. V is TRBV27 and J is TRBJ2-3; 8 positions match TRBD1. CDR3 length equals 19 residues. Germline trimming cut 2 bases from V and 1 base from J; bases unmatched to any gene: 14. The germline V gene encodes CDR1 MNHEY and CDR2 SMNVEV (reference sequence). The CDR3 sequence: CASSLLRTGNRRGTDTQYF. The CDR3 DNA reads as TGTGCCAGCAGTTTACTAAGGACAGGGAACCGACGGGGCACAGATACGCAGTATTTT.

About this clonotype: Being one base from a much bigger clone, this may be a read error. As the CDR3 is not closed by the conserved phenylalanine or tryptophan, this likely results from a read error. This chain uses TRBV6-6 with TRBJ2-1, with 8 bases fitting TRBD2. The V segment lost 4 bases and the J segment 8 bases; nucleotides outside the gene matches: 7. This CDR3 region has 14 residues. In germline, CDR1 is MNHNY, CDR2 SVGAGI (reference sequence). CDR3 protein: CASSWDGGADEQFL. CDR3 bases: TGTGCCAGCAGTTGGGACGGGGGGGCCGATGAGCAGTTCTTA.

The rearrangement links TRBV7-2 to TRBJ2-3; TRBD1 agrees at 11 bases. V dropped 5 bases and J dropped 6; count of bases not matched to a gene: 10. The germline CDR1 and CDR2 sequences are SGHTA and FQGNSA. The length of the CDR3 is 16 residues. CDR3 sequence reads: CASSPRGDRGSDTQYF. The CDR3 nucleotides are TGTGCCAGCAGCCCCCGGGGGGACAGGGGGTCCGATACGCAGTATTTT. Filled out from reference TRBV7-2 and TRBJ2-3, the complete variable domain reads GAGVSQSPSNKVTEKGKDVELRCDPISGHTALYWYRQSLGQGLEFLIYFQGNSAPDKSGLPSDRFSAERTGGSVSTLTIQRTQQEDSAVYLCASSPRGDRGSDTQYFGPGTRLTVL.